A selection of T cell receptor beta chains follows, all from one sample in a study of T-cell memory formation after mild COVID-19. TCRdb itself ran the 5' RACE reads through MiXCR, one entry per CDR3 protein. Of roughly 450,000 distinct CDR3 sequences listed, about 20% are singletons. Sequencing was performed on PBMCs or a T cell subset sorted from them (not recorded which). The origin of the receptors is an adult woman who had mild COVID-19 (a few samples of this study predate the infection). Cell type and time point are not known. CDR3s include the opening cysteine and the closing phenylalanine or tryptophan. A D gene is named only where the DNA matches it firmly. Rows may omit the clone size; those that give it use once, few, many or a size class.

DNA | CDR3 | V | D | J | size
TGTGCCAGCAGCGAAACAGGCGATTGGGACACTGAAGCTTTCTTT | CASSETGDWDTEAFF | TRBV9 | NA | TRBJ1-1 | NA
TGTGCCAGCAGCTTTGGTTCGGGAGCGGAGAATGAGCAGTTCTTC | CASSFGSGAENEQFF | TRBV7-9 | NA | TRBJ2-1 | NA
TGTGCCAGCAGCTTGCTTGTCCGGGGGGACACTGAAGCTTTCTTT | CASSLLVRGDTEAFF | TRBV5-4 | NA | TRBJ1-1 | few
TGTGCCAGCAGCTACGGGACAGGGGGCCGCAATGAGCAGTTCTTC | CASSYGTGGRNEQFF | TRBV5-4 | TRBD1 | TRBJ2-1 | few
TGTGCCAGCAGCCAGGTAGCGGAGCAGTTCTTC | CASSQVAEQFF | TRBV3-1 | NA | TRBJ2-1 | NA
TGTGCCAGCAGCCGCGGGGGGGCCTACAATGAGCAGTTCTTC | CASSRGGAYNEQFF | TRBV7-2 | TRBD2 | TRBJ2-1 | few
TGTGCCAGCAGCCAGGAGACTAGCGGGAGGGGCTACGAGCAGTACTTC | CASSQETSGRGYEQYF | TRBV4-2 | TRBD2 | TRBJ2-7 | few
TGTGCCAGCAGCTTACGGGCGGTTAGCACAGATACGCAGTATTTT | CASSLRAVSTDTQYF | TRBV7-3 | NA | TRBJ2-3 | NA
TGTGCCACCAGTGAGCAAAAAATTAGCTCCTACAATGAGCAGTTCTTC | CATSEQKISSYNEQFF | TRBV24-1 | NA | TRBJ2-1 | NA
TGTGCCAGCATCCAGACTAGCGGGAGGGCAGATACGCAGTATTTT | CASIQTSGRADTQYF | TRBV12-3/TRBV12-4 | TRBD2 | TRBJ2-3 | few